This entry lists 17 T cell receptor beta chains sequenced from one sample in a study of CD8+CD57+ T cells in acquired aplastic anemia. TCR beta VDJ and CDR3 profiling used genomic DNA as template. TCRdb fed the reads into MiXCR, producing one record per CDR3 protein. The repertoire holds roughly 51,000 distinct CDR3 sequences, with about 73% as singletons. The sample taken for sequencing was sorted CD4+, CD8+, or CD8+CD57+ T cells (not recorded which) from PBMCs. The receptors here all came from a human donor in good health, serving as a control.

The CDR3 DNA sequence: TGTGCCAGCAGCCAGGACAGGGGGGGAAGTGAGCAGTTCTTC. This codes for CASSQDRGGSEQFF. The chain recombines TRBV11-1 with TRBJ2-1; 10 nucleotides align to TRBD1. This CDR3 spans 14 amino acids. Germline loops: CDR1 SGHAT, CDR2 FQDESV (reference sequence). V gave up 5 bases and J gave up 9 bases; unmatched junction bases: 7.

The J gene is TRBJ2-1, the V gene TRBV20-1, with TRBD1 matching over 7 bases. The V gene end was trimmed by 4 bases and the J gene end by 3 bases; junction bases not matched to a gene: 3. The CDR3 spans 13 residues. The germline CDR1 and CDR2 sequences are DFQATT and SNEGSKA (reference sequence). DNA of the CDR3: TGCAGTGCTAACCGGGACAGCTACAATGAGCAGTTCTTC. Translated: CSANRDSYNEQFF.

The chain has TRBV7-9 and TRBJ1-1; a possible D gene is TRBD1 (6 bases). The CDR3 consists of 13 residues. Trimming left V 5 bases short and J 3 bases short, with 10 bases between. Germline V gene lookup returns CDR1 SEHNR and CDR2 FQNEAQ (reference sequence). CDR3 DNA sequence: TGTGCCAGCAGCACAGGGCGAGACACTGAAGCTTTCTTT. Encoded protein: CASSTGRDTEAFF. Full variable domain (outside the CDR3, taken from reference TRBV7-9 and TRBJ1-1): DTGVSQNPRHKITKRGQNVTFRCDPISEHNRLYWYRQTLGQGPEFLTYFQNEAQLEKSRLLSDRFSAERPKGSFSTLEIQRTEQGDSAMYLCASSTGRDTEAFFGQGTRLTVV.

This clonotype was seen a few times. This chain links TRBV2 with TRBJ1-4; D gene uncertain. The V end lost 3 bases, the J end lost 3 bases, and 8 bases lay between the germline ends. In germline, CDR1 is SNHLY, CDR2 FYNNEI. The CDR3 is 14 amino acids. CDR3 coding DNA: TGTGCCAGCAGTGATAACAGCCCTAATGAAAAACTGTTTTTT. It yields the protein CASSDNSPNEKLFF.

A few counts support this clonotype. This sequence joins TRBV4-1 and TRBJ2-3; maybe TRBD2 (6 bases). Germline values: CDR1 MGHRA, CDR2 YSYEKL. CDR3 size: 20 residues. V lost 5 bases to trimming and J lost 0 bases, with 27 bases between them. CDR3 DNA sequence: TGCGCCAGCAGCGAAAGAGCGGCCGCGGGGCACATTTCCAGCACAGATACGCAGTATTTT. This encodes CASSERAAAGHISSTDTQYF.

This rearrangement joins TRBV2 to TRBJ1-1, with D perhaps matching TRBD1 (5 bases). CDR3 length: 15 residues. V lost 3 bases to trimming and J lost 3 bases, with 14 bases between them. The germline gives CDR1 SNHLY, CDR2 FYNNEI. The chain's CDR3 is CASSEVGGWYTEAFF. DNA for the CDR3: TGTGCCAGCAGTGAGGTGGGGGGTTGGTACACTGAAGCTTTCTTT. Full variable domain (rest looked up from reference TRBV2 and TRBJ1-1): EPEVTQTPSHQVTQMGQEVILRCVPISNHLYFYWYRQILGQKVEFLVSFYNNEISEKSEIFDDQFSVERPDGSNFTLKIRSTKLEDSAMYFCASSEVGGWYTEAFFGQGTRLTVV.

This clonotype was observed a handful of times. The J gene is TRBJ1-2, the V gene TRBV29-1; no firm D call. This CDR3 comprises 11 residues. V was cut by 1 base and J by 8 bases, with 8 bases left in between. Germline CDR1 and CDR2: SQVTM and ANQGSEA. DNA of the CDR3: TGCAGCGTTGAAGTGGGGTCAGGCTACACCTTC. This translates into CSVEVGSGYTF. The complete variable domain, with remaining parts taken from reference TRBV29-1 and TRBJ1-2, reads SAVISQKPSRDICQRGTSLTIQCQVDSQVTMMFWYRQQPGQSLTLIATANQGSEATYESGFVIDKFPISRPNLTFSTLTVSNMSPEDSSIYLCSVEVGSGYTFGSGTRLTVV.

V usage is TRBV29-1 and J usage is TRBJ2-7; no clear D gene. V dropped 5 bases and J dropped 1 base, with 6 bases sitting between them. The V gene's germline CDR1 is SQVTM and CDR2 ANQGSEA. This CDR3 spans 11 amino acids. For the CDR3, the DNA is TGCAGCGTTCAGGAGTCCTACGAGCAGTACTTC. This translates into CSVQESYEQYF.

This chain joins TRBV19 and TRBJ2-7, with 10 bases matching TRBD1. With 7 bases clipped from V and 5 bases from J, the junction kept 8 bases outside the gene matches. This CDR3 comprises 14 residues. CDR1 and CDR2 from the germline V gene are LNHDA and SQIVND (reference sequence). The CDR3 DNA reads TGTGCCAGTAAGACCGGGACAGGGGACCACGAGCAGTACTTC. Its translation: CASKTGTGDHEQYF.

This chain connects TRBV19 to TRBJ2-7; TRBD1 matches 7 bases. The germline V gene has CDR1 LNHDA and CDR2 SQIVND (reference sequence). Trimming at V came to 6 bases and at J to 3 bases, leaving 8 bases not matched to a gene. The CDR3 extends over 14 amino acids. This CDR3 is CASSRPGQFYEQYF. CDR3 bases: TGTGCCAGTAGCCGACCGGGACAGTTCTACGAGCAGTACTTC.

The chain joins TRBV2 to TRBJ2-7; D unresolved. The CDR3 contains 11 residues. Looked up from germline, CDR1 is SNHLY and CDR2 is FYNNEI. In DNA, the CDR3 is TGTGCCAGCAGTGACGGCCGGCTGCGAATAGTC. Translated, it gives CASSDGRLRIV.

V is TRBV29-1 and J is TRBJ2-2; 7 nucleotides agree with TRBD2. Germline trimming cut 2 bases from V and 6 bases from J; bases unmatched to any gene: 3. This CDR3 spans 13 amino acids. The germline gives CDR1 SQVTM, CDR2 ANQGSEA. The CDR3 coding sequence is TGCAGCGTTGAAAAGCGGGACGCCGGGGAGCTGTTTTTT. Protein: CSVEKRDAGELFF.

The gene calls are TRBV7-6 and TRBJ2-7; 9 bases are a match to TRBD1. Germline V lookup: CDR1 SGHVS, CDR2 FNYEAQ. The CDR3 has 14 amino acids. V shed 5 bases and J 5 bases; nucleotides not matched to a gene: 7. This CDR3 reads CASSRRDRAHEQYF. The CDR3 DNA reads as TGTGCCAGCAGCCGCCGGGACAGGGCCCACGAGCAGTACTTC.

The genes are TRBV29-1 and TRBJ2-5, with TRBD2 matching 12 bases. V trimming: 5 bases; J trimming: 5 bases; junction bases outside the gene matches: 3. The CDR3 is 13 residues long. Looked up from germline, CDR1 is SQVTM and CDR2 is ANQGSEA. The DNA of the CDR3 is TGCAGCGTTATGACTAGCGGGAGTGAGACCCAGTACTTC. It encodes CSVMTSGSETQYF.

The CDR3 bases are TGTGCCATCGGACAGGGAGAGTGGAATGAGCAGTTCTTC. This sequence encodes CAIGQGEWNEQFF. The V gene is TRBV10-3, the J gene TRBJ2-1; 8 bases map to TRBD1. V gave up 8 bases and J gave up 7 bases; unmatched junction bases: 7. Germline lookup yields CDR1 ENHRY and CDR2 SYGVKD. The CDR3 is 13 residues long.

This clonotype was recorded at least ten times. This sequence joins TRBV4-1 and TRBJ2-7, with D possibly being TRBD2 (5 bases). Germline-derived CDR1 and CDR2 are MGHRA and YSYEKL. The CDR3 covers 20 residues. V lost 0 bases, J lost 0 bases, and 24 bases lay in between. CDR3 residues: CASSQDRLATSGPSSYEQYF. CDR3 nucleotide sequence: TGCGCCAGCAGCCAAGATCGTCTGGCAACCAGCGGACCGAGCTCCTACGAGCAGTACTTC.

The chain links TRBV24-1 to TRBJ2-1, with D possibly being TRBD1 (6 bases). Trimming took 6 bases from V and 4 from J, leaving 9 bases between them. The CDR3 has 13 residues. Germline V lookup: CDR1 KGHDR, CDR2 SFDVKD. CDR3 in amino acids: CATSRDTYNEQFF. Written as DNA, the CDR3 is TGTGCCACCAGTCGGGACACTTACAATGAGCAGTTCTTC.